This entry lists 14 T cell receptor beta chains sequenced from one sample in a study of tumor and adjacent non-tumor tissue in lung cancer. Three rounds of nested PCR, following a modified ARM-PCR protocol, produced the TCRbeta library. Using its own MiXCR run on the multiplex PCR reads, TCRdb lists one record per CDR3 protein. Among 90,000 to 100,000 distinct CDR3 sequences listed, more than 80% were seen once. This sample's RNA came from whole unsorted tissue. This non-tumor lung sample came from over 3 cm beyond the tumor edge. Sequencing was performed on distant non-tumor lung tissue. The receptor source for this set is a man aged 55-75 years with small cell lung cancer.

A word on this clonotype: The junction departs from germline at one end; a sequencing error may be responsible. CDR3 amino acids: CSVLTSGGNTGELSF. DNA for the CDR3: TGCAGCGTCCTGACTAGCGGGGGTAATACGGGTGAGCTGTCCTTC. This chain links TRBV29-1 with TRBJ2-1, with 12 bases lining up with TRBD2. Germline values: CDR1 SQVTM, CDR2 ANQGSEA. The CDR3 covers 15 residues.

Details on this clonotype: At one of its ends the junction is not consistent with the germline gene, which may arise from a read error. The rearrangement links TRBV11-2 to TRBJ2-1; maybe TRBD1 (5 bases). Germline lookup yields CDR1 SGHAT and CDR2 FQNNGV. The CDR3 sequence is 17 residues long. CDR3 nucleotide sequence: TGTGCCATCAGCCTAGTGACAGCCCAGAGCTCCCACAATGAGCAGTTCTTC. Protein sequence: CAISLVTAQSSHNEQFF.

V is TRBV5-1 and J is TRBJ2-5, with a weak D call TRBD1 (5 bases). CDR1 is SGHRS, CDR2 YFSETQ, per germline. The V end lost 2 bases, the J end lost 5 bases, and 10 bases lay between the germline ends. This CDR3 is built from 13 residues. The CDR3 region has the DNA TGCGCCAGCAGCTTAGGGGCCCGGGAGACCCAGTACTTC. Translating it yields CASSLGARETQYF. The variable domain in full, with the rest retrieved from reference TRBV5-1 and TRBJ2-5, is KAGVTQTPRYLIKTRGQQVTLSCSPISGHRSVSWYQQTPGQGLQFLFEYFSETQRNKGNFPGRFSGRQFSNSRSEMNVSTLELGDSALYLCASSLGARETQYFGPGTRLLVL.

This clonotype was picked up one time. At one boundary the junction diverges from the germline segment, which might be a read error. The chain combines TRBV6-6 with TRBJ2-7; 8 positions match TRBD1. From germline, CDR1 is MNHNY and CDR2 SVGAGI (reference sequence). The CDR3 is 17 amino acids. The CDR3 loop reads CASSPNQQGVLSYQQYF. Written as DNA, the CDR3 is TGTGCCAGCAGTCCAAATCAACAGGGGGTCCTTTCCTACCAGCAGTACTTC.

This clonotype was seen a single time. V gene TRBV11-2 combines with J gene TRBJ2-5; 7 nucleotides line up with TRBD1. CDR1 is SGHAT and CDR2 is FQNNGV in the germline V gene. With V trimmed by 1 base and J by 9 bases, 11 bases remained unmatched. CDR3 size: 15 residues. In DNA form, the CDR3 reads TGTGCCAGCAGCTTAGCTCTAGAGGGGGCAGGGCCCCAGTACTTC. Encoded protein: CASSLALEGAGPQYF.

As to this clonotype: Because it lacks the conserved phenylalanine or tryptophan at the end, this CDR3 is likely a read error. The DNA is omitted, as the CDR3 cannot be located on it reliably, and the CDR3 follows TCRdb's listing. This chain joins TRBV11-2 and TRBJ2-1. Termini included, the CDR3 measures 14 amino acids. Germline loops: CDR1 SGHAT, CDR2 FQNNGV. CDR3 loop: CASNLRPSYNEQFS.

This clonotype has only a few counts. Being one base from a much bigger clone, this may be a read error. The chain couples TRBV20-1 to TRBJ2-5; TRBD2 matches 7 bases. The germline V gene has CDR1 DFQATT and CDR2 SNEGSKA (reference sequence). This CDR3 spans 13 amino acids. J gave up 4 bases and V 2 bases, and 4 bases lay outside the gene matches. This CDR3 is CSARLTGGETQYF. CDR3 DNA sequence: TGCAGTGCTAGACTAACGGGAGGAGAGACCCAGTACTTC.

A remark on this clonotype: One junction end disagrees with the germline gene, perhaps due to a read error. The chain uses TRBV20-1 and TRBJ2-3, with D perhaps matching TRBD2 (5 bases). Germline CDR1 reads DFQATT; CDR2 reads SNEGSKA (reference sequence). The CDR3 extends over 16 amino acids. CDR3 loop: CSAGASLGGGSDTQYF. The CDR3, as DNA: TGCAGTGCTGGAGCGTCACTAGGAGGAGGCTCAGATACGCAGTATTTC.

About this clonotype: The germline gene is not matched at one end of the junction; a read error may be the cause. This chain joins TRBV12-3 or TRBV12-4 and TRBJ1-2; maybe TRBD1 (6 bases). The CDR3 has 13 residues. DNA for the CDR3: TGTGCCAACAGTTTGATGGCAGGGGTTGGCTACACCTTC. It encodes CANSLMAGVGYTF.

Remarks on this clonotype: A junction boundary mismatches the germline segment, possibly from a read error. The J gene is TRBJ2-2, the V gene TRBV4-2; possibly TRBD2 for D (6 bases). The CDR3 has 15 amino acids. Germline assignment: CDR1 LGHNA and CDR2 YNFKEQ. The CDR3 coding sequence is TGTGCCAACAAACTAACGGGAGATGATGGCGGGGAGCTGCTTTTT. It specifies CANKLTGDDGGELLF.

The rearrangement links TRBV6-1 to TRBJ2-7, with D unclear. CDR3 size: 16 residues. Germline V CDR1 and CDR2: MNHNS, SASEGT. The DNA of the CDR3 is TGTGCCAGCAGTGGGAGAAACACCTGGCCCCATTGCGAGCAGTATGTC. Translated: CASSGRNTWPHCEQYV.

The gene calls are TRBV28 and TRBJ1-1, with 9 bases lining up with TRBD1. The germline V gene has CDR1 MDHEN and CDR2 SYDVKM. V was clipped by 5 bases and J by 5 bases; unmatched bases: 9. The CDR3 length is 15 residues. CDR3 sequence reads: CASSLPGTGRTEAFF. The CDR3 nucleotides are TGTGCCAGCAGTCTCCCAGGGACAGGGAGGACTGAAGCTTTCTTT.

J is TRBJ2-3 and V is TRBV6-5, with unresolved D. Per germline, CDR1 MNHEY and CDR2 SVGAGI. Trimming took 2 bases from V and 5 from J, leaving 11 bases between them. The CDR3 is made up of 14 amino acids. CDR3 nucleotides: TGTGCCAGCAGTTACATTGGGATTAGAGATACGCAGTATTTT. The encoded protein is CASSYIGIRDTQYF.

On this clonotype: Because the CDR3's place on the DNA is in doubt, the DNA is left out and the CDR3 is given as listed by TCRdb. The chain carries TRBV12-3 or TRBV12-4 and TRBJ2-6. The CDR3 is made up of 16 amino acids, end residues included. CDR3: CASSLGFGPGANVLAF.